A selection of T cell receptor beta chains follows, all from one sample in a study of OX40 agonist ivuxolimab in advanced cancers. Assay: immunoSEQ multiplex PCR; the TCRdb copy retains only in-frame clones and omits some. This sample has around 68,000 clones, with less than 95% found just once. The source material was CD4+ or CD8+ T cells sorted from blood, sampled in a trial of the OX40 agonist ivuxolimab. These receptors were collected from an adult with an advanced solid tumor such as melanoma, head and neck, liver or kidney cancer. Each CDR3 is given with its conserved first and last residue. Rows give clone size only sometimes, using once, few, many, or a class for an expanded clone.

J gene: TRBJ2-6
clone size: few
V gene: TRBV4-1
CDR3 protein: CASSQAHSGANVLTF

J gene: TRBJ1-1
clone size: once
V gene: TRBV6-9
CDR3 protein: CASSPAYDRVTEAFF

J gene: TRBJ1-2
clone size: -
V gene: TRBV6-5
CDR3 protein: CASSDRSQGRYTF

J gene: TRBJ1-2
clone size: -
V gene: TRBV28
CDR3 protein: CASVRDRANYGYTF

J gene: TRBJ1-5
clone size: -
V gene: TRBV10-3
CDR3 protein: CAISTQGSQPQHF

J gene: TRBJ2-1
clone size: -
V gene: TRBV7-7
CDR3 protein: CASSRTTSGTYNEQFF

J gene: TRBJ1-2
clone size: -
V gene: TRBV2
CDR3 protein: CASSVEGVYYGYTF

J gene: TRBJ1-1
clone size: once
V gene: TRBV18
CDR3 protein: CASSIGTGNEAFF

J gene: TRBJ2-1
clone size: -
V gene: TRBV19
CDR3 protein: CASKWRGDNEQFF

J gene: TRBJ2-2
clone size: -
V gene: TRBV14
CDR3 protein: CASSQNGELFF

J gene: TRBJ2-1
clone size: -
V gene: TRBV27
CDR3 protein: CASSSGTAGRGQFF

J gene: TRBJ1-2
clone size: -
V gene: TRBV5-4
CDR3 protein: CASSAATNYGYTF

J gene: TRBJ1-1
clone size: -
V gene: TRBV6-1
CDR3 protein: CASSIEGLTEAFF

J gene: TRBJ1-1
clone size: -
V gene: TRBV6-1
CDR3 protein: CASSDLGIHTEAFF

J gene: TRBJ2-3
clone size: once
V gene: TRBV4-1
CDR3 protein: CASSQAAPLGLAALTDTQYF

J gene: TRBJ2-5
clone size: -
V gene: TRBV14
CDR3 protein: CASSQVRSYVGETQYF

J gene: TRBJ1-1
clone size: -
V gene: TRBV11-2
CDR3 protein: CASSLALTKGVTEAFF

J gene: TRBJ1-6
clone size: -
V gene: TRBV7-9
CDR3 protein: CASSLVLDSPLHF

J gene: TRBJ1-1
clone size: -
V gene: TRBV6-6
CDR3 protein: CASSQGQFEAFF

J gene: TRBJ2-2
clone size: once
V gene: TRBV9
CDR3 protein: CASSVAGWGARENTGELFF

J gene: TRBJ1-2
clone size: once
V gene: TRBV5-1
CDR3 protein: CASSLDGGGYGYTF

J gene: TRBJ2-1
clone size: -
V gene: TRBV15
CDR3 protein: CATSRGLAGIYNEQFF

J gene: TRBJ1-1
clone size: -
V gene: TRBV25-1
CDR3 protein: CASSGGFGGLNTEAFF

J gene: TRBJ2-7
clone size: -
V gene: TRBV19
CDR3 protein: CASTMESSGNYEQYF

J gene: TRBJ2-2
clone size: -
V gene: TRBV4-2
CDR3 protein: CASSQAGGDTGELFF

J gene: TRBJ1-2
clone size: -
V gene: TRBV6-6
CDR3 protein: CASSYTQDRDYGYTF

J gene: TRBJ2-3
clone size: -
V gene: TRBV11-3
CDR3 protein: CASSLVAGADTQYF

J gene: TRBJ1-6
clone size: -
V gene: TRBV9
CDR3 protein: CASSVEGQKNSPLHF

J gene: TRBJ2-3
clone size: -
V gene: TRBV9
CDR3 protein: CASSPSEGRGSTDTQYF

J gene: TRBJ1-6
clone size: -
V gene: TRBV2
CDR3 protein: CADGPGSNSPLHF

J gene: TRBJ2-2
clone size: -
V gene: TRBV30
CDR3 protein: CAWSVGAPNTGELFF

J gene: TRBJ1-4
clone size: -
V gene: TRBV30
CDR3 protein: CAWSGQGAGSNEKLFF

J gene: TRBJ2-3
clone size: -
V gene: TRBV9
CDR3 protein: CASSALAAISTDTQYF

J gene: TRBJ2-7
clone size: -
V gene: TRBV13
CDR3 protein: CASSLFPYEQYF

J gene: TRBJ1-1
clone size: -
V gene: TRBV29-1
CDR3 protein: CSGAQPNTEAFF

J gene: TRBJ1-5
clone size: -
V gene: TRBV19
CDR3 protein: CASTPRWYNQPQHF

J gene: TRBJ2-1
clone size: -
V gene: TRBV15
CDR3 protein: CATSRDLTGSSYNEQFF

J gene: TRBJ2-5
clone size: once
V gene: TRBV11-2
CDR3 protein: CASSLVKGGRGSTQETQYF

J gene: TRBJ2-7
clone size: -
V gene: TRBV5-8
CDR3 protein: CASSFAGISGGYEQYF

J gene: TRBJ2-1
clone size: -
V gene: TRBV5-1
CDR3 protein: CASSLGFGAEAKFF

J gene: TRBJ1-1
clone size: -
V gene: TRBV6-1
CDR3 protein: CASSDEGRTEAFF

J gene: TRBJ2-3
clone size: -
V gene: TRBV13
CDR3 protein: CASSFSGRTDTQYF

J gene: TRBJ2-5
clone size: -
V gene: TRBV10-2
CDR3 protein: CASSIGQDKQYF

J gene: TRBJ2-3
clone size: -
V gene: TRBV5-4
CDR3 protein: CASSQQTGLGSDTQYF

J gene: TRBJ2-3
clone size: -
V gene: TRBV5-1
CDR3 protein: CASSPRTGGTDTQYF

J gene: TRBJ1-1
clone size: -
V gene: TRBV27
CDR3 protein: CATKDSDRAGTEAFF

J gene: TRBJ2-3
clone size: -
V gene: TRBV7-8
CDR3 protein: CASSVDQGYGTDTQYF

J gene: TRBJ2-5
clone size: -
V gene: TRBV7-3
CDR3 protein: CASSPGQANQETQYF